The clone carrying this TCR beta chain was counted a few times. Ages ranged from about 18 to 100 years, with residence in fewer than 25 US areas. The trim removed 2 bases at V and 5 bases at J, leaving 3 bases unmatched. This CDR3 contains 15 residues. Germline V CDR1 and CDR2: MNHEY, SVGAGI. This entry comes from a study of blood T cell repertoires in COVID-19. Looking at the study overall: Donors in Cohort 3 who had recovered were those with two negative PCRs, healthcare professional clearance, or resolution of their symptoms. Collection of acute and convalescent COVID-19 samples took place in the United States, Italy and Spain.

Data came from immunoSEQ multiplex PCR; TCRdb stores just in-frame clones and leaves some out. The sample has fewer than 250,000 clones; 80% to 90% are singletons. The origin of this receptor is a man under 40 in a cohort exposed to, infected with or recovered from COVID-19 (not recorded which). Sample: PBMCs or T cells enriched from blood (not recorded which). The chain is built from TRBV6-5 and TRBJ1-4; TRBD1 matches at 9 bases. The CDR3 bases are TGTGCCAGCAGTTACGGACAGGGGAGGAATGAAAAACTGTTTTTT. Translating it yields CASSYGQGRNEKLFF.